Presented here are 27 T cell receptor beta chains from one specimen sequenced in a study of shared clonotypes between healthy human individuals. Produced via immunoSEQ multiplex PCR; TCRdb's table is partial and in-frame only. The data show 950,000 to 1,300,000 clones, approximately 70% seen once. The sequenced sample was memory CD4+ T cells sorted from blood. Sample subset: CD45RA-negative fraction. Every receptor here comes from a man in his late teens or twenties in good health.

V and J are TRBV7-6 and TRBJ2-5; 11 bases align to TRBD2. There are 15 residues in the CDR3. The V gene's germline CDR1 is SGHVS and CDR2 FNYEAQ. V lost 4 bases, J lost 5 bases, and 6 bases stayed unmatched. CDR3 amino acids: CASSSLAGGQETQYF. The CDR3 DNA is TGTGCCAGCAGCTCCTTAGCGGGGGGGCAGGAGACCCAGTACTTC.

This chain joins TRBV5-1 and TRBJ2-3; D gene ambiguous. The CDR3 has 17 residues. The ends were cut back, 7 bases at V and 0 bases at J, with 21 bases in the middle. CDR1 and CDR2 (germline): SGHRS, YFSETQ. This CDR3 is CASSAQAVTPSTDTQYF. The CDR3 bases are TGCGCCAGCTCTGCGCAGGCCGTAACGCCTAGCACAGATACGCAGTATTTT.

CDR3 in DNA: TGCGCCAGCAGCTTGGGGTCTGGCATCCAGCCCCAGCATTTT. This translates into CASSLGSGIQPQHF. V is TRBV5-1 and J is TRBJ1-5; no reliable D call. Trimming left V 0 bases short and J 7 bases short, with 11 bases between. From germline, CDR1 is SGHRS and CDR2 YFSETQ. CDR3 length: 14 amino acids.

V is TRBV4-3 and J is TRBJ2-7; 15 bases match TRBD2. The V segment lost 1 base and the J segment 3 bases; nucleotides outside the gene matches: 16. Per germline, CDR1 LGHNA and CDR2 YSLEER. The CDR3 runs 21 residues. In nucleotides, the CDR3 is TGCGCCAGCAGCCAAGTAAGGCACCTCCAGGGACTAGCGGGAGGTCGCTACGAGCAGTACTTC. Its translation is CASSQVRHLQGLAGGRYEQYF.

Regarding this clone: The junction does not match germline at one end; this may be a read error. The V and J genes are TRBV7-7 and TRBJ2-2, with D perhaps TRBD1 (6 bases). The germline gives CDR1 SSHAT, CDR2 FNYEAQ (reference sequence). This CDR3 region has 13 residues. The DNA for the CDR3 is TGTGCTAGCAGCCCGGACAGAACCGGGGAGCTGTTTTTT. Amino acids: CASSPDRTGELFF.

This clone was observed a single time. V gene TRBV28 combines with J gene TRBJ2-6; 7 positions match TRBD1. Germline CDR1 is MDHEN and CDR2 is SYDVKM. V gave up 1 base and J gave up 1 base; unmatched junction bases: 10. The CDR3 consists of 19 residues. CDR3 bases: TGTGCCAGCAGTTTATCGAGGTGGGCAGGGGGTTCTGGGGCCAACGTCCTGACTTTC. This codes for CASSLSRWAGGSGANVLTF. Combining the CDR3 with reference TRBV28 and TRBJ2-6 gives the whole variable domain DVKVTQSSRYLVKRTGEKVFLECVQDMDHENMFWYRQDPGLGLRLIYFSYDVKMKEKGDIPEGYSVSREKKERFSLILESASTNQTSMYLCASSLSRWAGGSGANVLTFGAGSRLTVL.

Points on this clone: This same CDR3 is encoded by further DNA sequences in the sample. The chain carries TRBV5-1 and TRBJ2-1; D unresolved. Germline assignment: CDR1 SGHRS and CDR2 YFSETQ. CDR3 length equals 12 residues. The germline V and J ends were trimmed by 0 bases and 7 bases, with 5 bases remaining between them. Here the CDR3 DNA reads TGCGCCAGCAGCTTGGGGGTAAATGAGCAGTTCTTC. Translated: CASSLGVNEQFF.

The chain couples TRBV27 to TRBJ1-2, with D maybe TRBD1 (6 bases). This CDR3 region has 14 residues. V lost 2 bases, J lost 6 bases, and 13 bases lay in between. Germline V CDR1 and CDR2: MNHEY, SMNVEV (reference sequence). The DNA for the CDR3 is TGTGCCAGCAGTTTAACAGGGCGTATTAATGGCTACACCTTC. This translates into CASSLTGRINGYTF.

The V and J genes are TRBV29-1 and TRBJ1-1, with TRBD1 matching 8 bases. The V gene end was trimmed by 7 bases and the J gene end by 8 bases; junction bases not matched to a gene: 6. The CDR3 sequence is 11 residues long. The V gene's germline CDR1 is SQVTM and CDR2 ANQGSEA. CDR3 DNA sequence: TGCAGCGACGGACAGGGCCAGGAAGCTTTCTTT. Translating it yields CSDGQGQEAFF.

A remark on this clone: The same CDR3 can be traced to other DNA sequences in this sample. The V call is TRBV25-1, the J call TRBJ2-3, with D unclear. The germline V gene has CDR1 MGHDK and CDR2 SYGVNS. V was shortened by 2 bases and J by 5 bases, with 5 bases between the two germline ends. The CDR3 extends over 12 amino acids. The CDR3 sequence: CASSERRDTQYF. The CDR3 bases are TGTGCCAGCAGTGAACGGCGAGATACGCAGTATTTT.

The chain recombines TRBV7-2 with TRBJ2-5, with D possibly being TRBD2 (5 bases). This CDR3 comprises 10 residues. V was trimmed by 8 bases and J by 7 bases, leaving 8 bases between them. The germline CDR1 and CDR2 sequences are SGHTA and FQGNSA. CDR3 nucleotides: TGTGCCAGCTCCGAGGGGACCCAGTACTTC. Protein product: CASSEGTQYF.

A note on this clone: Different DNA sequences within this sample yield the same CDR3. The rearrangement joins TRBV6-5 to TRBJ1-2; 7 nucleotides match TRBD1. Losses at the gene ends were 6 bases for V and 8 bases for J; bases not matched to a gene: 9. The CDR3 loop spans 13 amino acids. Germline values: CDR1 MNHEY, CDR2 SVGAGI. DNA for the CDR3: TGTGCCAGCAGCCCCGACAGGGTCTACGGCTACACCTTC. Translating gives CASSPDRVYGYTF.

The chain has TRBV5-6 and TRBJ2-2; 8 bases align to TRBD1. The CDR3 is 15 residues long. Germline V CDR1 and CDR2: SGHDT, YYEEEE. The V segment lost 5 bases and the J segment 3 bases; nucleotides outside the gene matches: 6. The CDR3 loop reads CASSSWTGHTGELFF. CDR3 DNA sequence: TGTGCCAGCAGTTCCTGGACAGGGCACACCGGGGAGCTGTTTTTT.

This clone was seen once. The rearrangement joins TRBV19 to TRBJ1-2; D is uncertain. Germline V gene lookup returns CDR1 LNHDA and CDR2 SQIVND (reference sequence). This CDR3 comprises 13 residues. With 5 bases removed from V and 2 bases from J, the gap between germline ends came to 9 bases. The DNA for the CDR3 is TGTGCCAGTAGTCCGGGAGGGAACTATGGCTACACCTTC. Residues: CASSPGGNYGYTF. The full variable domain, completed using reference TRBV19 and TRBJ1-2, is DGGITQSPKYLFRKEGQNVTLSCEQNLNHDAMYWYRQDPGQGLRLIYYSQIVNDFQKGDIAEGYSVSREKKESFPLTVTSAQKNPTAFYLCASSPGGNYGYTFGSGTRLTVV.

The V gene is TRBV14, the J gene TRBJ2-7; the D is unclear. Between the trimmed V and J ends, which lost 3 bases and 2 bases, there was a span of 11 bases. The CDR3 is made up of 14 amino acids. The V gene's germline CDR1 is SGHDN and CDR2 FVKESK. The CDR3 protein is CASSHLGSTYEQYF. The CDR3 coding sequence is TGTGCCAGCAGCCATCTCGGCAGCACCTACGAGCAGTACTTC.

The chain uses TRBV5-5 and TRBJ1-1; D remains unclear. With 0 bases removed from V and 0 bases from J, the gap between germline ends came to 12 bases. CDR1 SGHKS and CDR2 YYEKEE come from the germline V gene (reference sequence). CDR3 length equals 16 residues. The CDR3 sequence: CASSLGAPGLNTEAFF. The CDR3 bases are TGTGCCAGCAGCTTGGGGGCGCCGGGGTTGAACACTGAAGCTTTCTTT. Full variable domain (outside the CDR3, taken from reference TRBV5-5 and TRBJ1-1): DAGVTQSPTHLIKTRGQQVTLRCSPISGHKSVSWYQQVLGQGPQFIFQYYEKEERGRGNFPDRFSARQFPNYSSELNVNALLLGDSALYLCASSLGAPGLNTEAFFGQGTRLTVV.

The chain carries TRBV9 and TRBJ1-4, with D uncertain. The CDR3 runs to 14 residues. V lost 4 bases to trimming and J lost 1 base, with 8 bases between them. CDR1 SGDLS and CDR2 YYNGEE come from the germline V gene. The CDR3 DNA sequence: TGTGCCAGCAGCACCCAGATAACTAATGAAAAACTGTTTTTT. Translation gives CASSTQITNEKLFF. The full variable domain, with the rest looked up from reference TRBV9 and TRBJ1-4, is DSGVTQTPKHLITATGQRVTLRCSPRSGDLSVYWYQQSLDQGLQFLIQYYNGEERAKGNILERFSAQQFPDLHSELNLSSLELGDSALYFCASSTQITNEKLFFGSGTQLSVL.

This clone was found a few times. The chain recombines TRBV28 with TRBJ1-2, with D perhaps matching TRBD1 (5 bases). There are 13 residues in the CDR3. The V gene's germline CDR1 is MDHEN and CDR2 SYDVKM. V lost 4 bases to trimming and J lost 8 bases, with 14 bases between them. In nucleotides, the CDR3 is TGTGCCAGCAGTTCTACTGGGACGATCGGCTACACCTTC. It is translated as CASSSTGTIGYTF.

The chain employs TRBV10-2 and TRBJ2-3, with a weak D call TRBD2 (5 bases). The V end was cut by 3 bases, the J end by 2 bases, with 15 bases between. Germline V gene data show CDR1 as WSHSY and CDR2 as SAAADI. CDR3 length: 16 amino acids. CDR3 nucleotide sequence: TGCGCCAGCAGTGATCAGACTATCGCGTTCACAGATACGCAGTATTTT. This codes for CASSDQTIAFTDTQYF.

Concerning this clone: The sample has other DNA sequences that encode this CDR3 too. This rearrangement joins TRBV2 to TRBJ1-1; D not certain. Germline assignment: CDR1 SNHLY and CDR2 FYNNEI. V lost 2 bases and J 0 bases, leaving 13 bases between the germline ends. The CDR3 totals 16 residues. The CDR3 DNA reads as TGTGCCAGCAGTGAAAATCGGCCTTTAATGAACACTGAAGCTTTCTTT. It encodes CASSENRPLMNTEAFF.

CDR3 in amino acids: CAISPRQGDTQYF. The CDR3 nucleotides are TGTGCCATCAGCCCTCGACAGGGAGATACGCAGTATTTT. This sequence joins TRBV10-3 and TRBJ2-3, with 7 bases lining up with TRBD1. V gave up 6 bases and J gave up 5 bases; unmatched junction bases: 5. There are 13 residues in the CDR3. Germline V gene lookup returns CDR1 ENHRY and CDR2 SYGVKD.

The J gene is TRBJ1-1, the V gene TRBV27; TRBD1 matches at 7 bases. J was trimmed by 3 bases and V by 3 bases; bases with no gene match: 4. The CDR3 covers 14 residues. CDR1 and CDR2 (germline): MNHEY, SMNVEV (reference sequence). CDR3: CASSFWQGDTEAFF. The CDR3 bases are TGTGCCAGCAGTTTTTGGCAGGGGGACACTGAAGCTTTCTTT.

The sample holds one count of this clone. A far larger clone is one base from this, pointing to a likely read error. CDR3 bases: TGTGCCAGCAGTTTAGGGCAGGGGGCCTACAATGAGCAGTTCTTC. Encoded protein: CASSLGQGAYNEQFF. This sequence joins TRBV27 and TRBJ2-1; TRBD1 matches 7 bases. Losses at the gene ends were 2 bases for V and 2 bases for J; bases not matched to a gene: 3. The germline V gene has CDR1 MNHEY and CDR2 SMNVEV (reference sequence). The CDR3 is made up of 15 amino acids.

This clone was seen a single time. The chain joins TRBV2 to TRBJ2-1, with 13 bases that match TRBD2. V dropped 6 bases and J dropped 5; count of bases not matched to a gene: 7. Germline-derived CDR1 and CDR2 are SNHLY and FYNNEI. This CDR3 is 16 amino acids long. The CDR3 protein is CASRPPGLAGNNEQFF. The CDR3, as DNA: TGTGCCAGCAGGCCTCCGGGACTAGCGGGAAACAATGAGCAGTTCTTC.

This clone was detected only a few times. The genes are TRBV19 and TRBJ2-5; D is possibly TRBD1 (6 bases). The CDR3 spans 13 residues. The germline V gene encodes CDR1 LNHDA and CDR2 SQIVND (reference sequence). V lost 11 bases and J lost 3, with 16 bases in between. The CDR3 sequence is CAVQRTAEETQYF. The CDR3, as DNA: TGTGCCGTTCAAAGGACAGCGGAAGAGACCCAGTACTTC.

This chain connects TRBV19 to TRBJ2-1; D may be TRBD1 (6 bases). The CDR3 loop spans 17 amino acids. V lost 6 bases, J lost 1 base, and 19 bases lay in between. Germline V gene sequence: CDR1 LNHDA, CDR2 SQIVND (reference sequence). CDR3 in amino acids: CASSKGRDTISYNEQFF. The CDR3 coding sequence is TGTGCCAGTAGCAAGGGACGGGACACCATATCCTACAATGAGCAGTTCTTC.

The chain couples TRBV6-6 to TRBJ1-5; D is unclear. The CDR3 extends over 16 amino acids. Per the germline V gene, CDR1 is MNHNY and CDR2 is SVGAGI (reference sequence). V lost 0 bases and J lost 5, with 14 bases in between. This CDR3 is CASSYSIAPEDQPQHF. Written as DNA, the CDR3 is TGTGCCAGCAGTTACTCAATCGCCCCGGAGGATCAGCCCCAGCATTTT.